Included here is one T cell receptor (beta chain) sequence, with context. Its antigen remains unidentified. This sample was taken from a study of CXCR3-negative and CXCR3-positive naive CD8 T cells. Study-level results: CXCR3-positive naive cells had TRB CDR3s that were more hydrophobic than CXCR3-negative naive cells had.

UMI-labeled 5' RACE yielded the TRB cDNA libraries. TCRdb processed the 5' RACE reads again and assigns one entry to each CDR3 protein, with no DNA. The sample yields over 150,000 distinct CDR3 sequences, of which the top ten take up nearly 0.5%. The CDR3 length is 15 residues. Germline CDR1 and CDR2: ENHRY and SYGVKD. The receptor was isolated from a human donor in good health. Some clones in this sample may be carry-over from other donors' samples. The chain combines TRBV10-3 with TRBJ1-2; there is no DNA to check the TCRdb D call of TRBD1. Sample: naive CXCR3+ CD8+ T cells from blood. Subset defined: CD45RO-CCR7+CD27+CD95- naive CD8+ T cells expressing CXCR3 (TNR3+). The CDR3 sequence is CAISESLGQLYGYTF.